The entry below gives a single TCR beta chain sequence along with its context. No antigen is known for it. Stable Graves' hyperthyroidism meant no ophthalmopathy progression within 18 months. The entry originates in a study of T cells in Graves' hyperthyroidism and ophthalmopathy. Findings and caveats of the study: Researchers found most expanded thyroid clonotypes above 0.001 in blood as well. For ophthalmopathy, model prediction preceded onset by a median about six months.

The CDR3 sequence is 15 residues long. V lost 0 bases to trimming and J lost 6 bases, with 12 bases between them. Looked up from germline, CDR1 is ENHRY and CDR2 is SYGVKD. There were TCR beta CDR3 regions amplified from RNA transcripts. RT-PCR in the first round (using the HTBI primer set) targeted the TCR CDR3. Each CDR3 protein is one row after TCRdb ran MiXCR on the multiplex PCR reads. The sample records roughly 380,000 distinct CDR3 sequences, approximately 15% being singletons. The specimen sequenced was blood. The chain has TRBV10-3 and TRBJ1-5; D may be TRBD1 (5 bases). The TCR originated in a woman aged 55-70 years with Graves' hyperthyroidism. CDR3 region: CAISESTGGGQPQHF. CDR3 nucleotide sequence: TGTGCCATCAGTGAGTCTACGGGGGGTGGTCAGCCCCAGCATTTT.